Each of the 29 T cell receptor beta chains below was sequenced from the same sample in a study of OX40 agonist ivuxolimab in advanced cancers. The library was generated by the immunoSEQ multiplex PCR assay. Not all clones reach the TCRdb copy of this immuneACCESS table, which keeps in-frame sequences only. Checked studies attribute under half of the gap to unresolved V genes and leave the rest unexplained. Across this sample there are 65,000 to 85,000 clones, with approximately 86% seen only once. The top ten clones comprise roughly 2% of the sample. This sample comprised CD4+ or CD8+ T cells sorted from blood, obtained in a trial of the OX40 agonist ivuxolimab. The origin of the receptors is an adult with an advanced solid tumor such as melanoma, head and neck, liver or kidney cancer.

V is TRBV20-1 and J is TRBJ2-1, with D uncertain. CDR3 size: 11 residues. CDR1 and CDR2 (germline): DFQATT, SNEGSKA (reference sequence). Trimming took 6 bases from V and 4 from J, leaving 7 bases between them. The CDR3 loop reads CSAGPYNEQFF. The CDR3 DNA reads as TGCAGTGCCGGCCCGTACAATGAGCAGTTCTTC.

V and J are TRBV25-1 and TRBJ2-7; D remains ambiguous. V was shortened by 3 bases and J by 4 bases, with 4 bases between the two germline ends. Per germline, CDR1 MGHDK and CDR2 SYGVNS. This CDR3 is 11 amino acids long. CDR3 DNA: TGTGCCAGCAGTGACCTGTACGAGCAGTACTTC. This gives the protein CASSDLYEQYF.

The J gene is TRBJ1-2, the V gene TRBV4-1; D is possibly TRBD1 (6 bases). Germline V gene lookup returns CDR1 MGHRA and CDR2 YSYEKL. V lost 2 bases and J lost 4, with 23 bases in between. The CDR3 covers 18 residues. The CDR3 loop is CASSQIVIRDTDSYGYTF. The CDR3 DNA follows: TGCGCCAGCAGCCAAATAGTTATCCGGGACACAGATTCCTATGGCTACACCTTC.

This clone was counted between two and nine times. The identical CDR3 is also encoded by other nucleotide sequences in the sample. The gene calls are TRBV6-5 and TRBJ1-3; D uncertain. V was trimmed by 1 base and J by 6 bases, leaving 1 base between them. CDR3 size: 11 residues. Germline lookup yields CDR1 MNHEY and CDR2 SVGAGI. The CDR3 nucleotides read TGTGCCAGCAGTTACTTAAACACCATATATTTT. This codes for CASSYLNTIYF.

The rearrangement links TRBV9 to TRBJ2-7; D perhaps matches TRBD2 (5 bases). Germline loops: CDR1 SGDLS, CDR2 YYNGEE. The length of the CDR3 is 15 residues. With 4 bases removed from V and 1 base from J, the gap between germline ends came to 15 bases. Here the CDR3 DNA reads TGTGCCAGCAGCCGCCTTGGAGGCCAGTCCTACGAGCAGTACTTC. Translation: CASSRLGGQSYEQYF.

This clone was seen a handful of times. The chain combines TRBV27 with TRBJ2-7; TRBD1 agrees at 10 bases. Germline-derived CDR1 and CDR2 are MNHEY and SMNVEV (reference sequence). The CDR3 extends over 18 amino acids. The trim removed 0 bases at V and 3 bases at J, leaving 11 bases unmatched. This CDR3 reads CASSLSAARQGAYYEQYF. DNA of the CDR3: TGTGCCAGCAGTTTATCGGCCGCCAGACAGGGGGCTTACTACGAGCAGTACTTC.

The chain combines TRBV6-5 with TRBJ1-1; no reliable D call. Looked up from germline, CDR1 is MNHEY and CDR2 is SVGAGI. Trimming took 5 bases from V and 1 from J, leaving 5 bases between them. This CDR3 spans 12 amino acids. Here the CDR3 DNA reads TGTGCCAGCAGTATGCAGAACACTGAAGCTTTCTTT. This translates into CASSMQNTEAFF.

This rearrangement joins TRBV11-2 to TRBJ1-4; 10 nucleotides agree with TRBD1. The length of the CDR3 is 15 residues. V shed 4 bases, J shed 5 bases, and the junction held 4 bases outside the gene matches. The germline V gene has CDR1 SGHAT and CDR2 FQNNGV. CDR3 sequence (DNA): TGTGCCAGCAGCTCGTCGGGACAGGGGAATGAAAAACTGTTTTTT. As protein: CASSSSGQGNEKLFF.

The genes are TRBV11-2 and TRBJ2-4; 7 nucleotides agree with TRBD1. The V gene end was trimmed by 1 base and the J gene end by 5 bases; junction bases not matched to a gene: 8. The CDR3 sequence is 16 residues long. Germline CDR1 SGHAT, CDR2 FQNNGV. The CDR3 bases are TGTGCCAGCAGCTTAGCCCCACTGACAGGGCAAAACATTCAGTACTTC. This encodes CASSLAPLTGQNIQYF.

The chain joins TRBV30 to TRBJ1-5; a possible D gene is TRBD1 (5 bases). From germline, CDR1 is GTSNPN and CDR2 SVGIG (reference sequence). The CDR3 is made up of 16 amino acids. V shed 2 bases and J shed 3 bases, with 17 bases lying between them. The CDR3 nucleotides read TGTGCCTGGAGTACCTCGACAGCGGGTTTCAATCAGCCCCAGCATTTT. Amino acid sequence: CAWSTSTAGFNQPQHF.

This chain connects TRBV29-1 to TRBJ1-1, with D possibly TRBD1 on 5 matching bases. The germline V gene has CDR1 SQVTM and CDR2 ANQGSEA. This CDR3 region has 13 residues. V gave up 7 bases and J gave up 3 bases, with 15 bases separating them. The CDR3, as DNA: TGCAGCGCTGGCGGGGGTGTGGACACTGAAGCTTTCTTT. Translation: CSAGGGVDTEAFF.

This clone was counted only a few times. The CDR3 sequence is CASNWQPQHF. The CDR3 region has the DNA TGTGCCAGTAACTGGCAGCCCCAGCATTTT. The chain carries TRBV19 and TRBJ1-5; no definite D call. This CDR3 comprises 10 residues. V lost 7 bases and J 7 bases, leaving 5 bases between the germline ends. The germline V gene encodes CDR1 LNHDA and CDR2 SQIVND (reference sequence).

V is TRBV19 and J is TRBJ1-2, with unresolved D. This CDR3 is built from 13 residues. Trimming cost V 9 bases and J 0 bases, with 11 bases left between them. From germline, CDR1 is LNHDA and CDR2 SQIVND (reference sequence). The CDR3 is CASQSAANYGYTF. The CDR3 region has the DNA TGTGCCAGCCAGAGCGCCGCTAACTATGGCTACACCTTC.

This clone has a handful of counts. The chain combines TRBV27 with TRBJ2-5; no firm D call. This CDR3 comprises 14 residues. Germline V gene sequence: CDR1 MNHEY, CDR2 SMNVEV (reference sequence). Trimming left V 0 bases short and J 2 bases short, with 7 bases between. CDR3 sequence: CASSLSPAQETQYF. CDR3 coding DNA: TGTGCCAGCAGTTTATCGCCAGCGCAAGAGACCCAGTACTTC.

V is TRBV5-1 and J is TRBJ2-1; 7 bases fit TRBD2. The CDR3 sequence is 16 residues long. CDR1 and CDR2 from the germline V gene are SGHRS and YFSETQ. V trimming: 1 base; J trimming: 1 base; junction bases outside the gene matches: 5. The chain's CDR3 is CASSLSLASSYNEQFF. CDR3 in DNA: TGCGCCAGCAGCTTGTCACTAGCGAGTTCCTACAATGAGCAGTTCTTC.

This rearrangement joins TRBV28 to TRBJ1-5; D ambiguous. Trimming pared 6 bases from V and 4 bases from J, leaving 10 bases between. CDR1 and CDR2 from the germline V gene are MDHEN and SYDVKM. The CDR3 extends over 13 amino acids. CDR3 DNA: TGTGCCAGCAGCAAACCCCTAAATCAGCCCCAGCATTTT. This encodes CASSKPLNQPQHF.

The gene calls are TRBV6-6 and TRBJ1-5; unclear D gene. Germline V lookup: CDR1 MNHNY, CDR2 SVGAGI (reference sequence). Trimming shortened V by 4 bases and J by 6 bases, and 10 bases separated the two germline ends. The CDR3 loop spans 13 amino acids. The CDR3 nucleotides read TGTGCCAGCAGTTCCAGGAAGGGTCAGCCCCAGCATTTT. Protein product: CASSSRKGQPQHF.

The chain combines TRBV7-2 with TRBJ2-3; D is undetermined. Germline CDR1 reads SGHTA; CDR2 reads FQGNSA. This CDR3 is built from 15 residues. Trimming stripped 1 base from V and 1 base from J, with 9 bases between. Here the CDR3 reads CASSLVGLRTDTQYF. The CDR3 nucleotides are TGTGCCAGCAGCTTAGTCGGTTTACGCACAGATACGCAGTATTTT.

The chain uses TRBV10-3 and TRBJ2-5; tentatively, D is TRBD1 (6 bases). Germline loops: CDR1 ENHRY, CDR2 SYGVKD. V lost 10 bases to trimming and J lost 3 bases, with 15 bases between them. The length of the CDR3 is 13 residues. CDR3 DNA: TGTGCCACCTCCTTGACAGGAGAAGAGACCCAGTACTTC. This translates into CATSLTGEETQYF.

The chain employs TRBV10-3 and TRBJ2-2; no firm D call. The V gene lost 0 bases and the J gene lost 7 bases, with 6 bases spanning the gap. This CDR3 is built from 13 residues. CDR1 and CDR2 (germline): ENHRY, SYGVKD. The CDR3 protein is CAISESSFGELFF. CDR3 nucleotides: TGTGCCATCAGTGAGTCCAGCTTCGGGGAGCTGTTTTTT.

With respect to this clone: At one of its ends the junction is not consistent with the germline gene, which may arise from a read error. The V call is TRBV7-7, the J call TRBJ2-7, with D possibly TRBD2 on 6 matching bases. The CDR3 sequence is 14 residues long. Germline CDR1 SSHAT, CDR2 FNYEAQ (reference sequence). The CDR3 DNA is TGTGCTAGCAGCTTAGTGGCGGGATCACCCGAGCAGTACTTC. Translated: CASSLVAGSPEQYF. The full variable domain, rest sourced from reference TRBV7-7 and TRBJ2-7, is GAGVSQSPRYKVTKRGQDVTLRCDPISSHATLYWYQQALGQGPEFLTYFNYEAQPDKSGLPSDRFSAERPEGSISTLTIQRTEQRDSAMYRCASSLVAGSPEQYFGPGTRLTVT.

The chain couples TRBV5-5 to TRBJ1-5; D gene ambiguous. Germline values: CDR1 SGHKS, CDR2 YYEKEE (reference sequence). The CDR3 totals 14 residues. V was shortened by 4 bases and J by 4 bases, with 12 bases between the two germline ends. The CDR3 reads CASSREDGNQPQHF. In DNA form, the CDR3 reads TGTGCCAGCAGCAGAGAGGACGGAAATCAGCCCCAGCATTTT.

The V and J genes are TRBV27 and TRBJ2-2; 12 bases are shared with TRBD2. With V trimmed by 6 bases and J by 2 bases, 4 bases remained unmatched. The CDR3 has 16 amino acids. The germline CDR1 and CDR2 sequences are MNHEY and SMNVEV (reference sequence). The CDR3 reads CASRRLAGVNTGELFF. CDR3 DNA sequence: TGTGCCAGCAGAAGACTAGCGGGGGTTAACACCGGGGAGCTGTTTTTT.

In its sample, this clone was seen a few times. V is TRBV2 and J is TRBJ1-6; the D gene is possibly TRBD1 (6 bases). Germline assignment: CDR1 SNHLY and CDR2 FYNNEI. The CDR3 loop spans 12 amino acids. Deletions cut 8 bases from V and 13 bases from J, with 15 bases between. The DNA for the CDR3 is TGTGCCAGCGGACAGACAATGCCGCCCCTCCACTTT. It is translated as CASGQTMPPLHF.

The V and J genes are TRBV10-3 and TRBJ2-7; 7 bases are a match to TRBD1. The V segment lost 0 bases and the J segment 6 bases; nucleotides outside the gene matches: 5. This CDR3 has 14 residues. Germline loops: CDR1 ENHRY, CDR2 SYGVKD. The CDR3 loop reads CAISESGRGLEQYF. CDR3 DNA sequence: TGTGCCATCAGTGAGTCCGGAAGGGGGCTCGAGCAGTACTTC.

In its sample, this clone was seen a few times. V and J are TRBV15 and TRBJ1-2, with D unresolved. The CDR3 covers 13 residues. V lost 0 bases and J lost 7, with 9 bases in between. CDR1 is LNHNV, CDR2 YYDKDF, per germline (reference sequence). This chain's CDR3 is CATSRDRISGYTF. The CDR3 bases are TGTGCCACCAGCAGAGATCGCATCTCTGGCTACACCTTC.

J is TRBJ2-1 and V is TRBV5-1, with 9 bases lining up with TRBD2. V trimming: 2 bases; J trimming: 7 bases; junction bases outside the gene matches: 13. The CDR3 spans 17 residues. Germline CDR1 and CDR2: SGHRS and YFSETQ. The CDR3 nucleotides read TGCGCCAGCAGCTTAACAAGCGGGAGGATCGACCAGAATGAGCAGTTCTTC. Its protein product is CASSLTSGRIDQNEQFF. The variable domain in full, with the rest retrieved from reference TRBV5-1 and TRBJ2-1, is KAGVTQTPRYLIKTRGQQVTLSCSPISGHRSVSWYQQTPGQGLQFLFEYFSETQRNKGNFPGRFSGRQFSNSRSEMNVSTLELGDSALYLCASSLTSGRIDQNEQFFGPGTRLTVL.

The chain joins TRBV25-1 to TRBJ1-1; weak D call: TRBD1 (5 bases). V lost 6 bases to trimming and J lost 0 bases, with 14 bases between them. Looked up from germline, CDR1 is MGHDK and CDR2 is SYGVNS. The CDR3 is made up of 15 amino acids. The CDR3 bases are TGTGCCAGCAGCGGTGCAGGGTGGCTGAACACTGAAGCTTTCTTT. The encoded protein is CASSGAGWLNTEAFF.

The rearrangement joins TRBV29-1 to TRBJ2-1; D not resolved. The CDR3 extends over 12 amino acids. Trimming cost V 4 bases and J 2 bases, with 6 bases left between them. Germline CDR1 reads SQVTM; CDR2 reads ANQGSEA. CDR3 residues: CSVGGTYNEQFF. For the CDR3, the DNA is TGCAGCGTTGGCGGCACCTACAATGAGCAGTTCTTC.